The 24 T cell receptor beta chains in this list originate from one sample, sequenced in a study of Graves' ophthalmopathy and Graves' hyperthyroidism. TCR beta CDR3 amplification used RNA transcripts. HTBI primers were used in a first-round RT-PCR, which preceded a second-round multiplex PCR. TCRdb reanalysed the multiplex PCR reads using MiXCR and keeps one entry per CDR3 protein. Among about 170,000 distinct CDR3 sequences listed, 30% to 45% were seen once. Sample: peripheral blood. These receptors all stem from a woman aged 40 to 50 with Graves' ophthalmopathy.

Here the CDR3 reads CASSPDRGLDYGYTF. In DNA form, the CDR3 reads TGTGCCAGTAGTCCGGACAGGGGGCTTGACTATGGCTACACCTTC. This rearrangement joins TRBV7-2 to TRBJ1-2; TRBD1 aligns across 11 bases. The CDR3 consists of 15 residues. Germline trimming cut 9 bases from V and 3 bases from J; bases unmatched to any gene: 9. Germline CDR1 and CDR2: SGHTA and FQGNSA.

This clonotype occurred many times. The rearrangement joins TRBV11-1 to TRBJ2-2; TRBD1 aligns across 12 bases. CDR3 length: 19 residues. CDR1 is SGHAT and CDR2 is FQDESV in the germline V gene (reference sequence). Trimming took 4 bases from V and 6 from J; bases not matched to a gene: 15. CDR3 DNA sequence: TGTGCCAGCAGCTACTACCGGGACAGGGGGCGACCCTCGTCCGGGGAGCTGTTTTTT. Translation: CASSYYRDRGRPSSGELFF.

V gene TRBV6-1 combines with J gene TRBJ2-5; 9 nucleotides align to TRBD2. Germline CDR1 reads MNHNS; CDR2 reads SASEGT. The CDR3 has 16 residues. V lost 6 bases, J lost 1 base, and 9 bases stayed unmatched. In DNA, the CDR3 is TGTGCCAGCAGCTTCGGCGGGAGGGCCGGCCAAGAGACCCAGTACTTC. Translation gives CASSFGGRAGQETQYF.

In DNA, the CDR3 is TGTGCCAGCACCCAGGGGACCCCCTACGAGCAGTACTTC. Translated: CASTQGTPYEQYF. This chain links TRBV6-1 with TRBJ2-7; TRBD1 might be the D (6 bases). This CDR3 is built from 13 residues. In germline, CDR1 is MNHNS, CDR2 SASEGT. V dropped 7 bases and J dropped 2 bases, with 12 bases sitting between them.

The chain combines TRBV28 with TRBJ1-5; D is ambiguous. The germline V and J ends were trimmed by 1 base and 1 base, with 11 bases remaining between them. CDR1 is MDHEN, CDR2 SYDVKM, per germline. CDR3 size: 16 residues. The CDR3 protein is CASSLFRSGSNQPQHF. The CDR3, as DNA: TGTGCCAGCAGTTTATTTAGATCCGGGAGCAATCAGCCCCAGCATTTT. Together with reference TRBV28 and TRBJ1-5, the CDR3 gives the full variable domain: DVKVTQSSRYLVKRTGEKVFLECVQDMDHENMFWYRQDPGLGLRLIYFSYDVKMKEKGDIPEGYSVSREKKERFSLILESASTNQTSMYLCASSLFRSGSNQPQHFGDGTRLSIL.

V is TRBV28 and J is TRBJ1-2, with TRBD1 identical over 7 bases. Germline assignment: CDR1 MDHEN and CDR2 SYDVKM. This CDR3 is built from 14 residues. With 8 bases clipped from V and 5 bases from J, the junction kept 11 bases outside the gene matches. CDR3 sequence: CASGPTTGIYGYTF. CDR3 in DNA: TGTGCCAGCGGACCTACGACAGGGATATATGGCTACACCTTC.

V usage is TRBV28 and J usage is TRBJ2-7; D gene unclear. Trimming took 6 bases from V and 3 from J, leaving 15 bases between them. Germline assignment: CDR1 MDHEN and CDR2 SYDVKM. This CDR3 has 14 residues. CDR3 sequence reads: CASRPIGPSYEQYF. The CDR3 DNA is TGTGCCAGCAGACCCATCGGACCGAGCTACGAGCAGTACTTC.

This clonotype occurred many times. This chain uses TRBV20-1 with TRBJ2-4, with a tentative D call TRBD2 (5 bases). This CDR3 contains 15 residues. The germline V and J ends were trimmed by 5 bases and 0 bases, with 14 bases remaining between them. Germline values: CDR1 DFQATT, CDR2 SNEGSKA (reference sequence). The CDR3 spells CSAPGGELAKNIQYF. DNA of the CDR3: TGCAGTGCTCCCGGTGGGGAGCTAGCCAAAAACATTCAGTACTTC.

This clonotype was found many times. This chain connects TRBV29-1 to TRBJ2-5; D call uncertain. Germline loops: CDR1 SQVTM, CDR2 ANQGSEA. Deletions cut 5 bases from V and 2 bases from J, with 12 bases between. The CDR3 contains 13 residues. The CDR3 DNA follows: TGCAGCGTTTCCCGGACCGCACAAGAGACCCAGTACTTC. Translated, it gives CSVSRTAQETQYF.

This clonotype was seen at least ten times. This chain links TRBV27 with TRBJ2-6; no definite D call. The CDR3 contains 15 residues. Trimming removed 3 bases at V and 1 base at J, with 7 bases between. CDR1 is MNHEY, CDR2 SMNVEV, per germline (reference sequence). The CDR3 protein is CASSLSESGANVLTF. CDR3 nucleotide sequence: TGTGCCAGCAGTTTGTCAGAGTCTGGGGCCAACGTCCTGACTTTC. The whole variable domain, remainder taken from reference TRBV27 and TRBJ2-6, is EAQVTQNPRYLITVTGKKLTVTCSQNMNHEYMSWYRQDPGLGLRQIYYSMNVEVTDKGDVPEGYKVSRKEKRNFPLILESPSPNQTSLYFCASSLSESGANVLTFGAGSRLTVL.

This clonotype was observed many times. The V gene is TRBV27, the J gene TRBJ2-5; 7 bases are a match to TRBD2. V was clipped by 1 base and J by 5 bases; unmatched bases: 4. There are 14 residues in the CDR3. The germline V gene encodes CDR1 MNHEY and CDR2 SMNVEV (reference sequence). For the CDR3, the DNA is TGTGCCAGCAGTTTATGGGGGGGTCAGGAGACCCAGTACTTC. It encodes CASSLWGGQETQYF.

CDR3 protein: CSASLQGGPYEQYF. Written as DNA, the CDR3 is TGCAGTGCTAGTCTACAGGGAGGCCCCTACGAGCAGTACTTC. V is TRBV20-1 and J is TRBJ2-7, with D perhaps given as TRBD1 or TRBD2 (6 bases each). This CDR3 spans 14 amino acids. Trimming shortened V by 3 bases and J by 2 bases, and 14 bases separated the two germline ends. The germline V gene has CDR1 DFQATT and CDR2 SNEGSKA (reference sequence).

This clonotype was found a few times. This chain connects TRBV6-1 to TRBJ2-7; 9 positions agree with TRBD1. Germline values: CDR1 MNHNS, CDR2 SASEGT. The CDR3 is 12 amino acids. Trimming at V came to 7 bases and at J to 5 bases, leaving 3 bases not matched to a gene. The chain's CDR3 is CASNRGRHEQYF. As DNA, the CDR3 is TGTGCCAGCAACAGGGGGCGTCACGAGCAGTACTTC.

This clonotype has at least ten counts. This chain links TRBV29-1 with TRBJ2-7; no firm D call. This CDR3 comprises 14 residues. V lost 2 bases and J 2 bases, leaving 13 bases between the germline ends. Germline V lookup: CDR1 SQVTM, CDR2 ANQGSEA. CDR3 in amino acids: CSVEPAFPAYEQYF. The CDR3 bases are TGCAGCGTTGAACCCGCTTTCCCAGCCTACGAGCAGTACTTC.

This clonotype has a count of ten or more. The J gene is TRBJ1-5, the V gene TRBV20-1, with no clear D. The CDR3 loop spans 15 amino acids. Germline CDR1 is DFQATT and CDR2 is SNEGSKA (reference sequence). V was shortened by 6 bases and J by 4 bases, with 19 bases between the two germline ends. Here the CDR3 reads CSAPQVGAVNQPQHF. CDR3 sequence (DNA): TGCAGTGCCCCCCAGGTGGGCGCGGTAAATCAGCCCCAGCATTTT.

This clonotype was counted a single time. V usage is TRBV19 and J usage is TRBJ1-1; TRBD1 aligns across 10 bases. Germline values: CDR1 LNHDA, CDR2 SQIVND (reference sequence). V trimming: 5 bases; J trimming: 2 bases; junction bases outside the gene matches: 2. The CDR3 contains 14 residues. CDR3 nucleotide sequence: TGTGCCAGTAGTGGACAGGGGGACAACACTGAAGCTTTCTTT. The encoded protein is CASSGQGDNTEAFF.

The table lists this clonotype with many counts. This rearrangement joins TRBV4-3 to TRBJ2-6; the D is unclear. The CDR3 consists of 15 residues. Germline V gives CDR1 LGHNA, CDR2 YSLEER. V was shortened by 5 bases and J by 0 bases, with 8 bases between the two germline ends. CDR3 coding DNA: TGCGCCAGCAGCTCCTACAACTCTGGGGCCAACGTCCTGACTTTC. Translating it yields CASSSYNSGANVLTF.

This clonotype was counted at least ten times. The chain uses TRBV2 and TRBJ2-2; D unclear. V dropped 1 base and J dropped 8 bases, with 5 bases sitting between them. CDR3 length: 12 amino acids. Per germline, CDR1 SNHLY and CDR2 FYNNEI. The DNA for the CDR3 is TGTGCCAGCAGTGAAGGGGGAGGGGAGCTGTTTTTT. Its protein is CASSEGGGELFF.

The genes are TRBV7-8 and TRBJ2-7; 11 nucleotides match TRBD1. Germline CDR1 and CDR2: SGHVS and FQNEAQ. The CDR3 extends over 15 amino acids. Trimming removed 5 bases from V and 4 bases from J; junction bases left unmatched: 7. As DNA, the CDR3 is TGTGCCAGCAGCATCCGGACAGGGGGCACGTACGAGCAGTACTTC. Translation gives CASSIRTGGTYEQYF.

The chain links TRBV6-2 or TRBV6-3 to TRBJ1-1; 7 nucleotides line up with TRBD1. Trimming at V came to 5 bases and at J to 7 bases, leaving 4 bases not matched to a gene. This CDR3 contains 12 residues. Germline CDR1 MNHEY, CDR2 SVGEGT. The CDR3 DNA sequence: TGTGCCAGCAGTCAGGGACAGCATGAAGCTTTCTTT. Protein product: CASSQGQHEAFF.

Ten or more counts support this clonotype. V gene TRBV6-2 or TRBV6-3 combines with J gene TRBJ1-5; possibly TRBD1 for D (6 bases). Trimming removed 5 bases at V and 3 bases at J, with 11 bases between. The CDR3 consists of 14 residues. Germline CDR1 and CDR2: MNHEY and SVGEGT. The CDR3 nucleotides read TGTGCCAGCAGTACCACAGGGTACAATCAGCCCCAGCATTTT. It encodes CASSTTGYNQPQHF.

This clonotype was found many times. The chain employs TRBV20-1 and TRBJ2-7; D may be TRBD2 (6 bases). Germline lookup yields CDR1 DFQATT and CDR2 SNEGSKA (reference sequence). CDR3 length equals 13 residues. Trimming took 6 bases from V and 3 from J, leaving 15 bases between them. Here the CDR3 reads CSAKRGLYYEQYF. DNA for the CDR3: TGCAGTGCAAAACGGGGACTTTACTACGAGCAGTACTTC.

This clonotype was picked up many times. This chain uses TRBV9 with TRBJ1-2, with TRBD1 matching over 9 bases. V was pared by 6 bases and J by 3 bases, with 6 bases of the junction left unmatched. CDR1 and CDR2 (germline): SGDLS, YYNGEE. The CDR3 totals 14 residues. The CDR3: CASTLRTGDYGYTF. CDR3 nucleotides: TGTGCCAGCACCCTAAGGACAGGGGACTATGGCTACACCTTC.

This clonotype occurred many times. The gene calls are TRBV6-1 and TRBJ2-7, with 7 positions matching TRBD1. The J segment lost 3 bases and the V segment lost 2 bases, leaving 7 bases of the junction unmatched. Germline V CDR1 and CDR2: MNHNS, SASEGT. The CDR3 contains 15 residues. The CDR3 is CASSEQDRRDYEQYF. The CDR3 DNA is TGTGCCAGCAGTGAACAGGACAGGAGAGACTACGAGCAGTACTTC.